The T cell receptor (beta chain) under discussion was sequenced for a study of blood T cell repertoires in COVID-19. Germline V gene data show CDR1 as MNHEY and CDR2 as SMNVEV (reference sequence). The CDR3 totals 18 residues. V was clipped by 4 bases and J by 6 bases, with 24 bases between them. Here immunoSEQ multiplex PCR was the method, and the copy in TCRdb shows in-frame clones only, minus some. The table includes 100,000 to 150,000 clones, 85% to 90% detected once. J is TRBJ1-4 and V is TRBV27; D is perhaps TRBD1 (5 bases). The material sequenced was peripheral blood. The clonotype originates from a man aged 70 or older with active COVID-19. CDR3 nucleotide sequence: TGTGCCAGCAGTTCAGGGACGAGCCGGACTAATTTTGATGAAAAACTGTTTTTT. Translated, it gives CASSSGTSRTNFDEKLFF.